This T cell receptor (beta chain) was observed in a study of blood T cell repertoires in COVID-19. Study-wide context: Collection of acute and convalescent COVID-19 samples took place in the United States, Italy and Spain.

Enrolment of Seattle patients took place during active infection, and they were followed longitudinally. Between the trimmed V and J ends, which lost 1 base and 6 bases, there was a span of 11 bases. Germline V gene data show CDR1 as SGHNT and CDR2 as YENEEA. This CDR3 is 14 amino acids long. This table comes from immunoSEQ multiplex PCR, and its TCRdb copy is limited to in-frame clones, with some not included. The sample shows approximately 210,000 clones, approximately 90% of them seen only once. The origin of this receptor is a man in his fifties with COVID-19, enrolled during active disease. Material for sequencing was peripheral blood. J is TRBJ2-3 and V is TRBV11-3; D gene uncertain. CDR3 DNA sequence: TGTGCCAGCAGCTTAGCTGGCTTACCCGATACGCAGTATTTT. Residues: CASSLAGLPDTQYF.